The 25 T cell receptor beta chains in this list originate from one sample, sequenced in a study of blood T cell repertoires in COVID-19. The table came from immunoSEQ multiplex PCR; TCRdb's copy has only in-frame clones and leaves some out. The sample contains approximately 100,000 clones, roughly 85% of which appear only once. The specimen was PBMCs or T cells enriched from blood (not recorded which). These receptors were obtained from a woman between 50 and 59 years old who had recovered from COVID-19.

The chain carries TRBV3-1 (or the pseudogene TRBV3-2) and TRBJ1-2, with 11 bases that match TRBD1. Per germline, CDR1 LGHDT and CDR2 YNNKEL (reference sequence). The CDR3 runs to 14 residues. V shed 2 bases, J shed 12 bases, and the junction held 8 bases outside the gene matches. This CDR3 is CASSQPGTGGSHTF. For the CDR3, the DNA is TGTGCCAGCAGCCAACCCGGGACAGGGGGTAGTCACACCTTC.

The rearrangement links TRBV5-4 to TRBJ1-2; D is uncertain. Germline V gene lookup returns CDR1 SGHNT and CDR2 YYREEE (reference sequence). V lost 3 bases to trimming and J lost 3 bases, with 9 bases between them. The CDR3 length is 13 residues. CDR3 residues: CASSSGSHYGYTF. CDR3 sequence (DNA): TGTGCCAGCAGCTCAGGTTCTCACTATGGCTACACCTTC. Full variable domain (rest looked up from reference TRBV5-4 and TRBJ1-2): ETGVTQSPTHLIKTRGQQVTLRCSSQSGHNTVSWYQQALGQGPQFIFQYYREEENGRGNFPPRFSGLQFPNYSSELNVNALELDDSALYLCASSSGSHYGYTFGSGTRLTVV.

V usage is TRBV10-3 and J usage is TRBJ1-2, with D perhaps matching TRBD1 (5 bases). The CDR3 sequence is 16 residues long. The V end lost 2 bases, the J end lost 7 bases, and 20 bases lay between the germline ends. In germline, CDR1 is ENHRY, CDR2 SYGVKD. CDR3 DNA sequence: TGTGCCATCAGTGAGCAAAGGGCGCAGGGCCACTCTGGCTACACCTTC. This encodes CAISEQRAQGHSGYTF.

This clone was counted ten times or more. The genes are TRBV6-6 and TRBJ1-1; D is perhaps TRBD1 (5 bases). Germline CDR1 reads MNHNY; CDR2 reads SVGAGI (reference sequence). The CDR3 extends over 16 amino acids. Trimming left V 5 bases short and J 6 bases short, with 22 bases between. For the CDR3, the DNA is TGTGCCAGCAGTCGATCCCTCGTAATCAGGGAAGCTGAAGCTTTCTTT. Protein product: CASSRSLVIREAEAFF.

CDR3 nucleotides: TGTGCCAGCAGTTTAATGGGACAGGGATTAGGCGAGCAGTACTTC. It translates to CASSLMGQGLGEQYF. The J gene is TRBJ2-7, the V gene TRBV27, with 9 bases lining up with TRBD1. The CDR3 is 15 residues long. The germline gives CDR1 MNHEY, CDR2 SMNVEV (reference sequence). The ends lost 2 bases at V and 6 bases at J; junction bases unmatched: 8.

The rearrangement joins TRBV11-2 to TRBJ1-3; a weak D match, TRBD1 (6 bases). Trimming removed 4 bases at V and 0 bases at J, with 13 bases between. Per the germline V gene, CDR1 is SGHAT and CDR2 is FQNNGV. The CDR3 covers 16 residues. The CDR3 sequence: CASSYGQTLSGNTIYF. CDR3 coding DNA: TGTGCCAGCAGCTATGGACAGACCCTCTCTGGAAACACCATATATTTT.

The chain recombines TRBV6-5 with TRBJ2-3; the match to TRBD2 covers 8 bases. From germline, CDR1 is MNHEY and CDR2 SVGAGI. The CDR3 contains 14 residues. V dropped 5 bases and J dropped 7; count of bases not matched to a gene: 8. The CDR3 sequence: CASSLAGRRNTQYF. Here the CDR3 DNA reads TGTGCCAGCAGTCTAGCGGGCCGCCGAAATACGCAGTATTTT.

The genes are TRBV19 and TRBJ2-7, with 10 positions matching TRBD1. CDR1 is LNHDA and CDR2 is SQIVND in the germline V gene (reference sequence). The CDR3 sequence is 17 residues long. J lost 0 bases, V lost 6 bases, and 11 bases had no gene match. CDR3 DNA sequence: TGTGCCAGTAGAGCCGGGACAGGGGCCTCGTCCTCCTACGAGCAGTACTTC. This translates into CASRAGTGASSSYEQYF.

This clone appeared a single time. The rearrangement links TRBV6-5 to TRBJ1-2; possible D gene TRBD1, 6 bases. The germline CDR1 and CDR2 sequences are MNHEY and SVGAGI. V lost 7 bases and J 8 bases, leaving 17 bases between the germline ends. CDR3 length equals 13 residues. The DNA of the CDR3 is TGTGCCAGCAACGAGGAAGGGGGTCGGGGCTACACCTTC. It yields the protein CASNEEGGRGYTF.

The chain employs TRBV4-1 and TRBJ1-2; TRBD1 matches 12 bases. This CDR3 is 16 amino acids long. CDR1 and CDR2 from the germline V gene are MGHRA and YSYEKL. V shed 3 bases, J shed 6 bases, and the junction held 8 bases outside the gene matches. CDR3 loop: CASSQVPGQGAHGYTF. CDR3 sequence (DNA): TGCGCCAGCAGCCAGGTTCCGGGACAGGGGGCCCATGGCTACACCTTC.

V gene TRBV28 combines with J gene TRBJ2-1; D remains unclear. The CDR3 length is 16 residues. CDR1 and CDR2 (germline): MDHEN, SYDVKM. Trimming shortened V by 4 bases and J by 1 base, and 14 bases separated the two germline ends. The CDR3 spells CASSSRRWWSYNEQFF. The CDR3 bases are TGTGCCAGCAGTTCCCGTCGGTGGTGGTCCTACAATGAGCAGTTCTTC.

The chain recombines TRBV10-1 with TRBJ2-1, with 12 bases aligning to TRBD2. J was trimmed by 9 bases and V by 3 bases; bases with no gene match: 6. The CDR3 covers 15 residues. Per the germline V gene, CDR1 is WNHNN and CDR2 is SYGVQD (reference sequence). CDR3 protein: CASSDLAGGYGEQFF. The CDR3 DNA sequence: TGCGCCAGCAGTGACCTAGCGGGGGGGTATGGTGAGCAGTTCTTC.

The chain uses TRBV6-5 and TRBJ2-3, with 7 nucleotides matching TRBD2. The CDR3 spans 14 residues. Germline CDR1 MNHEY, CDR2 SVGAGI. The ends lost 6 bases at V and 2 bases at J; junction bases unmatched: 5. The CDR3 DNA reads as TGTGCCAGCAGCGGCGGGAGCCCCACAGATACGCAGTATTTT. Its translation: CASSGGSPTDTQYF.

The CDR3 is CASSQEEAGGAETQYF. CDR3 nucleotides: TGTGCCAGCAGCCAAGAGGAAGCGGGGGGGGCAGAGACCCAGTACTTC. This rearrangement joins TRBV3-1 (or the pseudogene TRBV3-2) to TRBJ2-5, with 10 bases lining up with TRBD2. This CDR3 has 16 amino acids. CDR1 and CDR2 from the germline V gene are LGHDT and YNNKEL (reference sequence). J was trimmed by 4 bases and V by 0 bases; bases with no gene match: 5.

The chain joins TRBV5-6 to TRBJ1-1; TRBD1 agrees at 10 bases. Germline trimming cut 4 bases from V and 5 bases from J; bases unmatched to any gene: 14. Germline V gene sequence: CDR1 SGHDT, CDR2 YYEEEE. CDR3 length: 17 amino acids. The CDR3 is CASSPGDRGGFGTEAFF. DNA of the CDR3: TGTGCCAGCAGCCCGGGGGACAGGGGCGGTTTCGGTACTGAAGCTTTCTTT.

This chain connects TRBV3-1 (or the pseudogene TRBV3-2) to TRBJ1-4, with TRBD1 matching over 8 bases. Germline assignment: CDR1 LGHDT and CDR2 YNNKEL (reference sequence). There are 17 residues in the CDR3. J lost 3 bases, V lost 4 bases, and 10 bases had no gene match. CDR3 sequence: CASSRPTGEASNEKLFF. CDR3 in DNA: TGTGCCAGCAGCCGGCCGACAGGGGAGGCATCTAATGAAAAACTGTTTTTT.

The chain joins TRBV19 to TRBJ1-2; 7 bases fit TRBD1. Germline V gene lookup returns CDR1 LNHDA and CDR2 SQIVND (reference sequence). The CDR3 length is 13 residues. V lost 7 bases, J lost 9 bases, and 11 bases stayed unmatched. The CDR3 loop reads CASTAQGYFRYTF. As DNA, the CDR3 is TGTGCCAGTACCGCACAGGGGTACTTTCGCTACACCTTC. The variable domain in full, completed from reference TRBV19 and TRBJ1-2, reads DGGITQSPKYLFRKEGQNVTLSCEQNLNHDAMYWYRQDPGQGLRLIYYSQIVNDFQKGDIAEGYSVSREKKESFPLTVTSAQKNPTAFYLCASTAQGYFRYTFGSGTRLTVV.

The J gene is TRBJ2-5, the V gene TRBV27, with 9 bases lining up with TRBD2. This CDR3 is built from 15 residues. The V gene's germline CDR1 is MNHEY and CDR2 SMNVEV (reference sequence). Trimming removed 4 bases from V and 4 bases from J; junction bases left unmatched: 7. The CDR3 nucleotides read TGTGCCAGCAGTTCCCTTAGCGGGAGTCGAGAGACCCAGTACTTC. Translation: CASSSLSGSRETQYF.

The chain has TRBV4-1 and TRBJ2-3, with 11 positions matching TRBD1. The germline CDR1 and CDR2 sequences are MGHRA and YSYEKL. This CDR3 has 19 residues. V shed 3 bases and J 0 bases; nucleotides not matched to a gene: 11. In DNA, the CDR3 is TGCGCCAGCAGCCACAGACATACGGGGACAGGGGGTAGCACAGATACGCAGTATTTT. Amino acids: CASSHRHTGTGGSTDTQYF.

There are a few counts of this clone. V gene TRBV7-9 combines with J gene TRBJ2-1, with 11 bases fitting TRBD2. Looked up from germline, CDR1 is SEHNR and CDR2 is FQNEAQ (reference sequence). The CDR3 sequence is 16 residues long. Trimming cost V 5 bases and J 5 bases; bases outside gene matches: 8. As DNA, the CDR3 is TGTGCCAGCAGCGGGTCCCTAGCGGGGGGCCACAATGAGCAGTTCTTC. It yields the protein CASSGSLAGGHNEQFF.

The rearrangement joins TRBV18 to TRBJ2-7; 7 bases fit TRBD1. J was trimmed by 2 bases and V by 4 bases; bases with no gene match: 5. This CDR3 has 14 amino acids. In germline, CDR1 is KGHSH, CDR2 LQKENI. The CDR3 here is CASSQGAGPYEQYF. In DNA form, the CDR3 reads TGTGCCAGCTCACAGGGGGCGGGCCCCTACGAGCAGTACTTC.

The CDR3: CASSTSVAGRGDEQFF. DNA for the CDR3: TGCGCCAGCAGCACTTCTGTCGCGGGGCGCGGGGATGAGCAGTTCTTC. The rearrangement joins TRBV5-1 to TRBJ2-1; TRBD2 might be the D (6 bases). This CDR3 region has 16 residues. The germline gives CDR1 SGHRS, CDR2 YFSETQ. Between the trimmed V and J ends, which lost 4 bases and 8 bases, there was a span of 22 bases.

This CDR3 is CASRGSGGFTDTQYF. CDR3 nucleotide sequence: TGTGCCAGTAGGGGTAGCGGGGGGTTCACAGATACGCAGTATTTT. This rearrangement joins TRBV19 to TRBJ2-3, with 10 bases matching TRBD2. CDR1 is LNHDA and CDR2 is SQIVND in the germline V gene (reference sequence). Trimming removed 6 bases from V and 2 bases from J; junction bases left unmatched: 5. The CDR3 is 15 amino acids.

The genes are TRBV4-1 and TRBJ2-5; perhaps TRBD2 as D (7 bases). This CDR3 is 18 amino acids long. The germline CDR1 and CDR2 sequences are MGHRA and YSYEKL. V lost 2 bases and J lost 1, with 20 bases in between. CDR3 amino acids: CASSQSFSGRGAQETQYF. DNA of the CDR3: TGCGCCAGCAGCCAAAGTTTTTCCGGACGGGGGGCCCAAGAGACCCAGTACTTC.

The rearrangement uses TRBV5-1 and TRBJ2-2; 9 bases line up with TRBD1. Germline values: CDR1 SGHRS, CDR2 YFSETQ. The V segment lost 4 bases and the J segment 4 bases; nucleotides outside the gene matches: 2. This CDR3 has 14 residues. The CDR3 bases are TGCGCCAGCAGCCCGACAGGGGGCACCGGGGAGCTGTTTTTT. It is translated as CASSPTGGTGELFF.